This TCR beta chain stems from a study of blood T cell repertoires in COVID-19. The CDR3 has 14 residues. V lost 7 bases and J lost 2; bases outside the gene matches: 4. The germline gives CDR1 SGHTA, CDR2 FQGNSA. Here immunoSEQ multiplex PCR was the method, and the copy in TCRdb shows in-frame clones only, minus some. The data contain 200,000 to 300,000 clones, around three quarters of them singletons. The chain is built from TRBV7-2 and TRBJ1-4, with 7 bases aligning to TRBD1. The source is a woman older than 75 with acute or convalescent COVID-19. Specimen: peripheral blood. CDR3 loop: CASTRQGTNEKLFF. CDR3 nucleotides: TGTGCCAGCACCCGACAGGGTACTAATGAAAAACTGTTTTTT. Drawing the rest from reference TRBV7-2 and TRBJ1-4, the complete variable domain is GAGVSQSPSNKVTEKGKDVELRCDPISGHTALYWYRQSLGQGLEFLIYFQGNSAPDKSGLPSDRFSAERTGGSVSTLTIQRTQQEDSAVYLCASTRQGTNEKLFFGSGTQLSVL.